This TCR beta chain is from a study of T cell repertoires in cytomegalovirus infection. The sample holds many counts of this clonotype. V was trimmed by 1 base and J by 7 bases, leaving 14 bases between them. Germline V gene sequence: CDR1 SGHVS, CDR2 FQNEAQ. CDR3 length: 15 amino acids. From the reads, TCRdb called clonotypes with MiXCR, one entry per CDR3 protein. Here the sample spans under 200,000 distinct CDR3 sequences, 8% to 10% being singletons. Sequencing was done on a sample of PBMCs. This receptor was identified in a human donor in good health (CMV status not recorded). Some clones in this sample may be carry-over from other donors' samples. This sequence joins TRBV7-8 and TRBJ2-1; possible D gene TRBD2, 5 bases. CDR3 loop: CASSLVLVAWNEQFF. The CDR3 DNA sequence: TGTGCCAGCAGCTTAGTATTGGTAGCGTGGAATGAGCAGTTCTTC.